The following is a T cell receptor beta chain sequence with its context. Time point: newly diagnosed GD, antithyroid drugs for less than 3 months. RNA isolated from PBMCs was used to make the TCR library. The V end was cut by 6 bases, the J end by 0 bases, with 12 bases between. The CDR3 sequence is 14 residues long. Germline V gene data show CDR1 as LGHDT and CDR2 as YNNKEL (reference sequence). This sample stems from a study of regulatory T cells in long-lasting Graves disease. Libraries of TCR beta came from iRepertoire HTBI primers plus Arm-PCR of CDR3 regions. A single record per CDR3 protein comes from TCRdb applying MiXCR to the multiplex PCR reads. Among about 360,000 distinct CDR3 sequences listed, 16% were seen once. These sequences were also reported in another study, on T cells in Graves' hyperthyroidism and ophthalmopathy.

Sequenced here: peripheral blood mononuclear cells (PBMCs), sampled at new diagnosis, from a patient treated with antithyroid drugs. V is TRBV3-1 and J is TRBJ2-7, with TRBD2 as a possible D gene (6 bases). The clonotype comes from a woman under 30 with Graves disease. The DNA for the CDR3 is TGTGCCAGCAGGGCGACTAGTCCCTCCTACGAGCAGTACTTC. Its translation: CASRATSPSYEQYF.